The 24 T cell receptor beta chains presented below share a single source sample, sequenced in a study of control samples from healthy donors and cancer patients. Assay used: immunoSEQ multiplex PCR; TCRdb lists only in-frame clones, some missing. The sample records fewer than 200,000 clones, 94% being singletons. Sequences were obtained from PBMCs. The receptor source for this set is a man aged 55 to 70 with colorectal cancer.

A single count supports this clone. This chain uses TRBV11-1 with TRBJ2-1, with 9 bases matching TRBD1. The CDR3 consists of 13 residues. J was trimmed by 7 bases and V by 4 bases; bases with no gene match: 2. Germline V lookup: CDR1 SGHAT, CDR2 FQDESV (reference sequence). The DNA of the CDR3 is TGTGCCAGCAGCTACGGACAGGGGAATGAGCAGTTCTTC. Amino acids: CASSYGQGNEQFF.

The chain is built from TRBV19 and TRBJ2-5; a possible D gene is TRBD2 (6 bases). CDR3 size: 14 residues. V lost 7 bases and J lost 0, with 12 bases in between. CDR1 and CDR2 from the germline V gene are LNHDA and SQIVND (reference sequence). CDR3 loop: CASKRGDYQETQYF. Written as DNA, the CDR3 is TGTGCCAGTAAACGAGGGGACTACCAAGAGACCCAGTACTTC. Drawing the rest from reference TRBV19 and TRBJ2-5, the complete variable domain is DGGITQSPKYLFRKEGQNVTLSCEQNLNHDAMYWYRQDPGQGLRLIYYSQIVNDFQKGDIAEGYSVSREKKESFPLTVTSAQKNPTAFYLCASKRGDYQETQYFGPGTRLLVL.

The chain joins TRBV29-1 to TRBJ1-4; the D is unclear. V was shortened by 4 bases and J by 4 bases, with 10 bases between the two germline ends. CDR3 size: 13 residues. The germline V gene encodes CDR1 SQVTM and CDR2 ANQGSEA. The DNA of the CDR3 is TGCAGCGTTGGGGAGGTGGTTAATGAAAAACTGTTTTTT. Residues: CSVGEVVNEKLFF.

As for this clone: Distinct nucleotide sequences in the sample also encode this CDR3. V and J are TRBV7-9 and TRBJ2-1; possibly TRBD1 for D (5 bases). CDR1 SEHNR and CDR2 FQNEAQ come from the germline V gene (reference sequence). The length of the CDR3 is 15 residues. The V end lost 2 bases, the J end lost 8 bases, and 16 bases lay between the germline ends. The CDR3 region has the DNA TGTGCCAGCAGCTTATTTGCAGGGAAGCAAGATGAGCAGTTCTTC. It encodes CASSLFAGKQDEQFF.

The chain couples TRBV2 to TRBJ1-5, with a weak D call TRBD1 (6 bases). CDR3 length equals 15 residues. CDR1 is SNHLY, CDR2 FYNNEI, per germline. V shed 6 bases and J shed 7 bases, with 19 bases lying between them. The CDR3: CASRLQGSSSQPQHF. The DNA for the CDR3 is TGTGCCAGCAGGTTGCAGGGGTCGAGTTCGCAGCCCCAGCATTTT.

CDR3 region: CASSLGHYEQYF. Written as DNA, the CDR3 is TGCGCCAGCAGCTTGGGACACTACGAGCAGTACTTC. J is TRBJ2-7 and V is TRBV5-1; D call uncertain. Germline-derived CDR1 and CDR2 are SGHRS and YFSETQ. The CDR3 has 12 residues. V shed 0 bases and J shed 3 bases, with 4 bases lying between them.

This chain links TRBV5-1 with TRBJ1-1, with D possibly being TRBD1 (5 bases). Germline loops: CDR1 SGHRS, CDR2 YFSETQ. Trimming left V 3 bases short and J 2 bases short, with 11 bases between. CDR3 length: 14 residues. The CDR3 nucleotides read TGCGCCAGCAGCTCCAGGGCGGGCAACACTGAAGCTTTCTTT. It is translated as CASSSRAGNTEAFF.

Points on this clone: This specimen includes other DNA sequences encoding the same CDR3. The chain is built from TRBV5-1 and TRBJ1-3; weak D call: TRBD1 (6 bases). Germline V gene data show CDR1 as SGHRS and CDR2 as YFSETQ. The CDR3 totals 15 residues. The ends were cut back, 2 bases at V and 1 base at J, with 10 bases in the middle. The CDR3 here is CASSLQGSSGNTIYF. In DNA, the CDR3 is TGCGCCAGCAGCTTACAGGGAAGTTCTGGAAACACCATATATTTT. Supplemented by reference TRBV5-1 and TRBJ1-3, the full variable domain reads KAGVTQTPRYLIKTRGQQVTLSCSPISGHRSVSWYQQTPGQGLQFLFEYFSETQRNKGNFPGRFSGRQFSNSRSEMNVSTLELGDSALYLCASSLQGSSGNTIYFGEGSWLTVV.

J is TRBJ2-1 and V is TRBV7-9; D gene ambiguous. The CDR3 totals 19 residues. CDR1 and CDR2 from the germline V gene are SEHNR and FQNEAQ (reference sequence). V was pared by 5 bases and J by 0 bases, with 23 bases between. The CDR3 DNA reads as TGTGCCAGCAGCCCGACCCTCCGCGGAACCTGGAGCTCCTACAATGAGCAGTTCTTC. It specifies CASSPTLRGTWSSYNEQFF.

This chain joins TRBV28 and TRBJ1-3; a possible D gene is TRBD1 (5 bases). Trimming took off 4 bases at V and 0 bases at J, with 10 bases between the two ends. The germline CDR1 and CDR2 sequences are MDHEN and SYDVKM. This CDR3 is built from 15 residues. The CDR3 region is CASSSGLSSGNTIYF. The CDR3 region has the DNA TGTGCCAGCAGTTCGGGACTGTCCTCTGGAAACACCATATATTTT.

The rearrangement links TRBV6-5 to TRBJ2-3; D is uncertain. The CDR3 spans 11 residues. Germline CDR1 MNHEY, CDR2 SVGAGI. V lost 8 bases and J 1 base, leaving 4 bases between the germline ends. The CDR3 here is CASQGTDTQYF. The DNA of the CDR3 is TGTGCCAGCCAGGGCACAGATACGCAGTATTTT.

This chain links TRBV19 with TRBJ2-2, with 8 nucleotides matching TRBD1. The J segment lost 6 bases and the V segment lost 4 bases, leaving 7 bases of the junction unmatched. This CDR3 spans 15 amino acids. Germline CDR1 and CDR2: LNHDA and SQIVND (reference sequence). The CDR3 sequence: CASSTGQGGPGELFF. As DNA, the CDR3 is TGTGCCAGTAGTACCGGACAGGGAGGTCCCGGGGAGCTGTTTTTT.

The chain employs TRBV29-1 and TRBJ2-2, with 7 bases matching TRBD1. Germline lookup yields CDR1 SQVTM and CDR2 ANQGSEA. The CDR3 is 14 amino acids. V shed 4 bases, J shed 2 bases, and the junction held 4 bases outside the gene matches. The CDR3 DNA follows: TGCAGCGTTGGGCACAGGGGAAACACCGGGGAGCTGTTTTTT. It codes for CSVGHRGNTGELFF.

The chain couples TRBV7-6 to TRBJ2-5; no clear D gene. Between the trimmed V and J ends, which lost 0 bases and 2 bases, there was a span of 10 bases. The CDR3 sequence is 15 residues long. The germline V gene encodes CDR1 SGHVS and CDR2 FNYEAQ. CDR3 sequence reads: CASSLAGLVQETQYF. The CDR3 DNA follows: TGTGCCAGCAGCTTAGCGGGTCTAGTGCAAGAGACCCAGTACTTC.

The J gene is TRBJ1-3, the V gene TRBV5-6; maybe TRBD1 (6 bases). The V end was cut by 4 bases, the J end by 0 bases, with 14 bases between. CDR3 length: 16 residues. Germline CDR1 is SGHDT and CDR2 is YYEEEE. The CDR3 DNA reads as TGTGCCAGCAGCCAATTACAGGGCTTCTCTGGAAACACCATATATTTT. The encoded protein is CASSQLQGFSGNTIYF.

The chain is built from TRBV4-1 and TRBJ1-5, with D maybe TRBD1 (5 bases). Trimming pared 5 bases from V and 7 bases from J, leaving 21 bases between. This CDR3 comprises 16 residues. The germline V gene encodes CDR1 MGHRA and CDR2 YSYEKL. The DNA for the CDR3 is TGCGCCAGCAGCTACCTTGCGGGGGGATCGGGGCAGCCCCAGCATTTT. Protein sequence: CASSYLAGGSGQPQHF.

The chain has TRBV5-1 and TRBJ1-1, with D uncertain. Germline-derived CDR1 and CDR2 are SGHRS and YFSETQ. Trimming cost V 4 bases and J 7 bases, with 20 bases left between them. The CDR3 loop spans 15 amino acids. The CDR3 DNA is TGCGCCAGCAGCCGGAGAGGCGGTCTCGGTGGTGAAGCTTTCTTT. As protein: CASSRRGGLGGEAFF.

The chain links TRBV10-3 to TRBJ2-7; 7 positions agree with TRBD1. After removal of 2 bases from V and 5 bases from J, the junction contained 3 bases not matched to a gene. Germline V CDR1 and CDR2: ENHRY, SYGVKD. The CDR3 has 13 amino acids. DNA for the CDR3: TGTGCCATCAGTGAGACAGGGGTAAACGAGCAGTACTTC. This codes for CAISETGVNEQYF.

The CDR3 loop is CASSLTRDTYNEQFF. The CDR3 DNA reads as TGTGCCAGCAGTCTGACGAGGGACACCTACAATGAGCAGTTCTTC. This chain links TRBV27 with TRBJ2-1; D might be TRBD1 (6 bases). Trimming removed 5 bases from V and 2 bases from J, with 13 bases in between. The CDR3 loop spans 15 amino acids. CDR1 and CDR2 from the germline V gene are MNHEY and SMNVEV (reference sequence).

The CDR3 loop reads CASSQRVSYNEQFF. CDR3 DNA: TGTGCCAGCAGCCAGAGGGTTTCCTACAATGAGCAGTTCTTC. The chain recombines TRBV3-1 (or the pseudogene TRBV3-2) with TRBJ2-1; D may be TRBD2 (5 bases). Trimming removed 3 bases at V and 1 base at J, with 7 bases between. Germline CDR1 and CDR2: LGHDT and YNNKEL (reference sequence). This CDR3 region has 14 residues.

CDR3 bases: TGTGCCAGCAGCATAACAGGGATCAACACCGGGGAGCTGTTTTTT. The encoded protein is CASSITGINTGELFF. This chain uses TRBV5-6 with TRBJ2-2; tentative D call: TRBD1 (6 bases). This CDR3 spans 15 amino acids. Between the trimmed V and J ends, which lost 4 bases and 2 bases, there was a span of 12 bases. Germline V lookup: CDR1 SGHDT, CDR2 YYEEEE.

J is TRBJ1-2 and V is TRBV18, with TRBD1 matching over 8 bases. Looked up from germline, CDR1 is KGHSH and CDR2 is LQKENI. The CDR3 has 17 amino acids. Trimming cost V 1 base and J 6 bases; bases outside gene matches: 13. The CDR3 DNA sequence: TGTGCCAGCTCACCACTTGATATAGGTGCAGGGGGCGATGGCTACACCTTC. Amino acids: CASSPLDIGAGGDGYTF.

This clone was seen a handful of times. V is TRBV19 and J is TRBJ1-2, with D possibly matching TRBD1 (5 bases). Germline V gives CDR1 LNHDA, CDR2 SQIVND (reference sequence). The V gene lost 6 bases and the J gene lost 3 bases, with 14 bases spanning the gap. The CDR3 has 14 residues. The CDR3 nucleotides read TGTGCCAGTAGCAGGGCCGTAGAGGACTATGGCTACACCTTC. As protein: CASSRAVEDYGYTF.

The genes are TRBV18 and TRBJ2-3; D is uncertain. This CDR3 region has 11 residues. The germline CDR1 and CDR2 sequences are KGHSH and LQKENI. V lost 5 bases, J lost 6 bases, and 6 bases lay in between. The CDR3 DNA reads TGTGCCAGCTCAATTGACGATACGCAGTATTTT. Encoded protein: CASSIDDTQYF.